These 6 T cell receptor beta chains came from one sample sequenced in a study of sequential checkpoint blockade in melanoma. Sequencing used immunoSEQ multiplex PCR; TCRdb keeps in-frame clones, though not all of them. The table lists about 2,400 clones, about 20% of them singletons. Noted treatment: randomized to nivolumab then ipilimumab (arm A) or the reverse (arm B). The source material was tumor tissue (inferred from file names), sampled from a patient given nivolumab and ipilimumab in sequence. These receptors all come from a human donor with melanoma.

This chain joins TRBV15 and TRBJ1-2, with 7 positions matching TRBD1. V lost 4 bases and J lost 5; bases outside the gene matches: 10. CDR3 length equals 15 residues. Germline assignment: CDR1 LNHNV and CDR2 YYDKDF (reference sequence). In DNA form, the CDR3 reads TGTGCCACCAGCAATCGACAGGGTAATACGTATGGCTACACCTTC. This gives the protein CATSNRQGNTYGYTF. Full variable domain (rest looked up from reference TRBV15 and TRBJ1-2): DAMVIQNPRYQVTQFGKPVTLSCSQTLNHNVMYWYQQKSSQAPKLLFHYYDKDFNNEADTPDNFQSRRPNTSFCFLDIRSPGLGDTAMYLCATSNRQGNTYGYTFGSGTRLTVV.

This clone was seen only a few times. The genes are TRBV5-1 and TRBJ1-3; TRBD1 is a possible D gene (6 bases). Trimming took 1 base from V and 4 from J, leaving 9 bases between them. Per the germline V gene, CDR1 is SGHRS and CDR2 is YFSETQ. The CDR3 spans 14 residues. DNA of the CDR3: TGCGCCAGCAGCTTGCAGGGGACCGGAAACACCATATATTTT. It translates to CASSLQGTGNTIYF.

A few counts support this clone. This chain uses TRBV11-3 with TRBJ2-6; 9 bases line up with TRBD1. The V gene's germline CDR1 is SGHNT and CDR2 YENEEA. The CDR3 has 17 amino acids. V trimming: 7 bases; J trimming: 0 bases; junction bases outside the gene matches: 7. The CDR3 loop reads CASNPGQGNSGANVLTF. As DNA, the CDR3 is TGTGCCAGCAACCCGGGACAGGGAAACTCTGGGGCCAACGTCCTGACTTTC.

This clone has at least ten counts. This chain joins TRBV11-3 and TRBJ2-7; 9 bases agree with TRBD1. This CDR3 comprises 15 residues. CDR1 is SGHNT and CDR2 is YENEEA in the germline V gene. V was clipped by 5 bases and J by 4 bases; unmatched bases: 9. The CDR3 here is CASSREQGAAYEQYF. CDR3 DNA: TGTGCCAGCAGCCGAGAACAGGGGGCTGCTTACGAGCAGTACTTC. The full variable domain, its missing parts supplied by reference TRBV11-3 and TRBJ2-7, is EAGVVQSPRYKIIEKKQPVAFWCNPISGHNTLYWYLQNLGQGPELLIRYENEEAVDDSQLPKDRFSAERLKGVDSTLKIQPAELGDSAVYLCASSREQGAAYEQYFGPGTRLTVT.

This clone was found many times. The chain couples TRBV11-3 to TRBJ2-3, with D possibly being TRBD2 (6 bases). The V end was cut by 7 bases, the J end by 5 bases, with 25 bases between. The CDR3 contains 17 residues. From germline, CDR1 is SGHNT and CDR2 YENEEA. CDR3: CASNNLRGGTDKDTQYF. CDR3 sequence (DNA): TGTGCCAGCAATAATCTAAGGGGCGGGACGGATAAAGATACGCAGTATTTT.

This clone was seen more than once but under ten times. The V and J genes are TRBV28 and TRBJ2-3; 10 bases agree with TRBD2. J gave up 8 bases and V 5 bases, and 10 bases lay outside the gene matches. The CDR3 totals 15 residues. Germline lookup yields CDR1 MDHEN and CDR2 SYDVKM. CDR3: CASSTFSSGRRTQYF. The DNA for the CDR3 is TGTGCCAGCAGTACTTTTTCTAGCGGGAGACGTACGCAGTATTTT. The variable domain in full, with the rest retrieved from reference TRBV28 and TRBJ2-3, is DVKVTQSSRYLVKRTGEKVFLECVQDMDHENMFWYRQDPGLGLRLIYFSYDVKMKEKGDIPEGYSVSREKKERFSLILESASTNQTSMYLCASSTFSSGRRTQYFGPGTRLTVL.